The 10 T cell receptor beta chains below come from one sample, sequenced in a study of blood T cell dynamics during melanoma immunotherapy. Time point in this sample: pre-treatment baseline. Measured with immunoSEQ multiplex PCR; TCRdb has only the in-frame clones, and not every one. The table lists about 6,900 clones, over 70% of them singletons, with around 27% in the top ten. Specimen: blood, collected from a patient treated with checkpoint blockade. These receptors all come from a human donor with melanoma.

J is TRBJ1-1 and V is TRBV7-8; D is unclear. There are 14 residues in the CDR3. The ends were cut back, 0 bases at V and 6 bases at J, with 11 bases in the middle. CDR1 is SGHVS and CDR2 is FQNEAQ in the germline V gene. This chain's CDR3 is CASSLAGFAAEAFF. CDR3 in DNA: TGTGCCAGCAGCTTAGCGGGTTTCGCAGCTGAAGCTTTCTTT.

The chain has TRBV5-6 and TRBJ2-7; a weak D match, TRBD1 (5 bases). CDR3 length equals 15 residues. From germline, CDR1 is SGHDT and CDR2 YYEEEE. V shed 0 bases and J shed 5 bases, with 15 bases lying between them. CDR3: CASSLVWQGSHEQYF. In DNA form, the CDR3 reads TGTGCCAGCAGCTTGGTTTGGCAGGGATCCCACGAGCAGTACTTC.

The rearrangement joins TRBV9 to TRBJ1-1, with unresolved D. The CDR3 runs 15 residues. Per the germline V gene, CDR1 is SGDLS and CDR2 is YYNGEE. V lost 0 bases and J lost 3, with 12 bases in between. CDR3 in amino acids: CASSVVTDTYTEAFF. The CDR3 nucleotides read TGTGCCAGCAGCGTAGTCACAGACACTTACACTGAAGCTTTCTTT.

The chain couples TRBV2 to TRBJ1-1; D perhaps matches TRBD1 (5 bases). CDR1 is SNHLY, CDR2 FYNNEI, per germline. This CDR3 is 13 amino acids long. V shed 5 bases and J shed 1 base, with 8 bases lying between them. The CDR3 nucleotides are TGTGCCAGCAGTCAGAGGGGGAACACTGAAGCTTTCTTT. Amino acids: CASSQRGNTEAFF.

The chain links TRBV5-1 to TRBJ2-7; possibly TRBD1 or TRBD2 for D (5 bases each). V was pared by 0 bases and J by 2 bases, with 12 bases between. Germline V gives CDR1 SGHRS, CDR2 YFSETQ. The CDR3 totals 15 residues. CDR3 nucleotides: TGCGCCAGCAGCTTGGCACCGGGACCCACCTACGAGCAGTACTTC. This encodes CASSLAPGPTYEQYF. The variable domain in full, completed from reference TRBV5-1 and TRBJ2-7, reads KAGVTQTPRYLIKTRGQQVTLSCSPISGHRSVSWYQQTPGQGLQFLFEYFSETQRNKGNFPGRFSGRQFSNSRSEMNVSTLELGDSALYLCASSLAPGPTYEQYFGPGTRLTVT.

This chain uses TRBV5-1 with TRBJ2-1; 10 nucleotides line up with TRBD2. Trimming at V came to 4 bases and at J to 14 bases, leaving 18 bases not matched to a gene. This CDR3 has 16 amino acids. Germline V gene lookup returns CDR1 SGHRS and CDR2 YFSETQ. CDR3 region: CASSPRPQRGGLEEFF. CDR3 coding DNA: TGCGCCAGCAGCCCGCGCCCCCAGCGGGGGGGCTTGGAAGAGTTCTTC.

The V call is TRBV6-6, the J call TRBJ2-5; tentative D call: TRBD1 (6 bases). This CDR3 region has 14 residues. Per germline, CDR1 MNHNY and CDR2 SVGAGI (reference sequence). V was clipped by 5 bases and J by 6 bases, with 16 bases between them. The DNA for the CDR3 is TGTGCCAGCAGTCCACTTACAGGGCGGCAGACCCAGTACTTC. Translation gives CASSPLTGRQTQYF.

The chain combines TRBV7-9 with TRBJ1-3; 8 nucleotides agree with TRBD1. CDR1 SEHNR and CDR2 FQNEAQ come from the germline V gene (reference sequence). J lost 0 bases, V lost 4 bases, and 8 bases had no gene match. This CDR3 comprises 17 residues. As DNA, the CDR3 is TGTGCCAGCAGCTCTTCGGACAGGGCCCCCTCTGGAAACACCATATATTTT. Its translation is CASSSSDRAPSGNTIYF.

CDR3 nucleotides: TGCGCCAGCAGCTTGGCCTTCGGGAGCACCTACGAGCAGTACTTC. It encodes CASSLAFGSTYEQYF. The rearrangement joins TRBV5-1 to TRBJ2-7; TRBD2 might be the D (6 bases). The CDR3 runs 15 residues. Germline CDR1 and CDR2: SGHRS and YFSETQ. The ends were cut back, 0 bases at V and 2 bases at J, with 12 bases in the middle.

The genes are TRBV6-6 and TRBJ1-1, with 10 positions matching TRBD1. The CDR3 covers 15 residues. The germline CDR1 and CDR2 sequences are MNHNY and SVGAGI (reference sequence). V was pared by 6 bases and J by 7 bases, with 11 bases of the junction left unmatched. As DNA, the CDR3 is TGTGCCAGCAGCCCCGAACCGGGACAGGGGCTTGAAGCTTTCTTT. Its translation is CASSPEPGQGLEAFF.